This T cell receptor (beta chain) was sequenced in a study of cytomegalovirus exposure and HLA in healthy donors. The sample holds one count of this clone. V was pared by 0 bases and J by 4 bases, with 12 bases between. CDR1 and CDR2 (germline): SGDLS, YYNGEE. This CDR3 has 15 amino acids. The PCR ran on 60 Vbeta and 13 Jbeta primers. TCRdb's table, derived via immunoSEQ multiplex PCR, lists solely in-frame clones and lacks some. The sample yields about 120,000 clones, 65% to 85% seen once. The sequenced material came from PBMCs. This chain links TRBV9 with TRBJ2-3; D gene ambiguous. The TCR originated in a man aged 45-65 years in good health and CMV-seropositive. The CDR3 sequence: CASSVVSGNSDTQYF. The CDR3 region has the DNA TGTGCCAGCAGCGTAGTATCAGGCAATTCAGATACGCAGTATTTT.